This T cell receptor (beta chain) was sequenced in a study of blood T cell repertoires in COVID-19. Germline V lookup: CDR1 SGHDN, CDR2 FVKESK. The CDR3 totals 14 residues. V was shortened by 1 base and J by 5 bases, with 9 bases between the two germline ends. Those enrolled in Seattle joined during active infection and were followed longitudinally afterward. Source study methods: Amplification from reference gene primers served as the basis for estimated nucleated cell counts. Sequenced by immunoSEQ multiplex PCR; TCRdb stores in-frame clones only, minus some. V, J and clone size derive from that table, while D and trimming were established from the DNA sequence. The sample consists of under 250,000 clones, 70% to 90% of them appearing once.

Sequencing was carried out using peripheral blood. The rearrangement links TRBV14 to TRBJ1-5, with a tentative D call TRBD1 (5 bases). This receptor was taken from a man aged 50 or older with COVID-19, enrolled during active disease. As DNA, the CDR3 is TGTGCCAGCAGCCAAGGCGGGACTGATCAGCCCCAGCATTTT. It translates to CASSQGGTDQPQHF. Drawing the rest from reference TRBV14 and TRBJ1-5, the complete variable domain is EAGVTQFPSHSVIEKGQTVTLRCDPISGHDNLYWYRRVMGKEIKFLLHFVKESKQDESGMPNNRFLAERTGGTYSTLKVQPAELEDSGVYFCASSQGGTDQPQHFGDGTRLSIL.